This T cell receptor beta chain derives from a study of T-cell reconstitution after alpha-beta-depleted transplantation in children. Trimming pared 7 bases from V and 2 bases from J, leaving 15 bases between. Germline CDR1 reads MNHNS; CDR2 reads SASEGT. CDR3 length: 15 amino acids. For this clonotype: The antigen remains undetermined.

General observations from the study: From newly produced T cells came most of the T-cell counts and diversity one year after transplant. Day-60 TCRbeta diversity that was high in some patients was derived from surviving recipient T cells and thymic progenitors. At around two months after transplant, the alpha-beta T cells were reportedly derived from several hundred expanded clones that came from non-depleted graft cells.

Researchers prepared the TCRbeta library using unique molecular identifiers, the study reports. From the PCR reads, TCRdb called clonotypes with MiXCR, one entry per CDR3 protein. The sample includes hundreds of thousands of distinct CDR3 sequences, around 13% of them seen just once. The sequencing here drew on PBMCs, taken before TCRalphabeta/CD19-depleted stem cell transplant. This clonotype was sampled from a girl aged 2 to 10 with congenital amegakaryocytic thrombocytopenia, due to receive a stem cell transplant. The chain has TRBV6-1 and TRBJ2-1; TRBD2 is a possible D gene (6 bases). The CDR3 DNA follows: TGTGCCAGCACTGCTCTTAGCGGAACCTACAATGAGCAGTTCTTC. It translates to CASTALSGTYNEQFF.